This T cell receptor (beta chain) came from a study of T cell repertoires in cytomegalovirus infection (dated by TCRdb to between 2018 and 2021). About the study as a whole: Because public TCR beta signatures pointed to carriage of CMV infection together with the matching HLA type, the HLA type of each donor mattered for the analysis. Paper-wide results and their limitations: The ex vivo response was dominated by HLA-C-restricted CMV-specific TCR beta clonotypes, and the single most frequent clonotype in two of eight donors was supplied by these HLA-C-restricted clonotypes. In both this cohort and an independent roughly 400-donor cohort, the cumulative frequency of public TCR beta family members distinguished carriers of CMV infection plus the relevant HLA type.

Inclusive of the bounding cysteine and phenylalanine, the CDR3 is 15 residues long. Kept here is only the CDR3 DNA, which spans 45 bases and is read in frame from base 1. V was cut back by 3 bases and J by 3 bases, leaving a gap of 14 bases between them. The germline V gene yields SGHRS for CDR1 and YFSETQ for CDR2. TCRdb shows the sequencer as Illumina HiSeq 1500. The public reads were reanalyzed by TCRdb: fastp trimming at Q25, MiXCR alignment, in-frame beta chains only. Rows matching on CDR3 protein sequence are summarized as one entry with the most common DNA and genes. Here the sample has 300,000 or so distinct CDR3 sequences; 25% occur a single time. Around 13% of the sample comes from the top ten. Comment on this clonotype: The antigen it recognizes is unknown. Base-call qualities are not available, and no considerably larger clone is one nucleotide away.

The TCR comes from a human donor in good health (CMV status not recorded). Some clones in this sample may be carry-over from other donors' samples. Sequenced input: PBMCs. In this chain, TRBV5-1 is recombined with TRBJ2-3; D gene: possibly TRBD1, on 6 matching bases. This receptor carries the CDR3 CASSSGTFRTDTQYF. The nucleotides are TGCGCCAGCAGCTCCGGGACATTTAGAACAGATACGCAGTATTTT.